This entry lists 28 T cell receptor beta chains sequenced from one sample in a study of cytomegalovirus exposure and HLA in healthy donors. Primers included in the PCR were 60 Vbeta and 13 Jbeta primers. Libraries were prepared by immunoSEQ multiplex PCR; TCRdb keeps only in-frame clonotypes and omits some of them. In the table there are 70,000 to 100,000 clones, 69% of which are singletons. The sample was PBMCs. Receptors were obtained from a man in his forties or fifties in good health and CMV-seronegative.

This clone was counted only a few times. The chain employs TRBV10-3 and TRBJ1-4; D not resolved. V was pared by 4 bases and J by 5 bases, with 5 bases between. This CDR3 region has 12 residues. Germline V gene lookup returns CDR1 ENHRY and CDR2 SYGVKD. CDR3 in amino acids: CAISGENEKLFF. The DNA for the CDR3 is TGTGCCATCAGTGGGGAGAATGAAAAACTGTTTTTT.

V gene TRBV4-1 combines with J gene TRBJ2-1; 7 bases fit TRBD1. V lost 4 bases, J lost 2 bases, and 5 bases stayed unmatched. Germline V gives CDR1 MGHRA, CDR2 YSYEKL. The CDR3 runs 15 residues. The CDR3 loop is CASSPRGLTYNEQFF. The DNA for the CDR3 is TGCGCCAGCAGCCCTAGGGGGCTCACCTACAATGAGCAGTTCTTC.

V is TRBV14 and J is TRBJ2-5; maybe TRBD2 (6 bases). V lost 3 bases to trimming and J lost 5 bases, with 10 bases between them. Germline values: CDR1 SGHDN, CDR2 FVKESK. This CDR3 has 13 amino acids. The CDR3 sequence is CASSHLASETQYF. CDR3 nucleotide sequence: TGTGCCAGCAGCCACCTAGCGAGTGAGACCCAGTACTTC.

The V call is TRBV6-1, the J call TRBJ2-7, with D possibly TRBD2 on 5 matching bases. The CDR3 is made up of 12 amino acids. Per germline, CDR1 MNHNS and CDR2 SASEGT. Trimming pared 3 bases from V and 5 bases from J, leaving 8 bases between. CDR3: CASSDTGNEQYF. The CDR3 DNA reads TGTGCCAGCAGTGACACGGGGAACGAGCAGTACTTC.

This sequence joins TRBV4-1 and TRBJ2-3; TRBD2 might be the D (6 bases). CDR1 and CDR2 (germline): MGHRA, YSYEKL. CDR3 length equals 16 residues. Trimming removed 3 bases from V and 2 bases from J, with 15 bases in between. CDR3 amino acids: CASSQLLAGNTDTQYF. The DNA of the CDR3 is TGCGCCAGCAGCCAGTTGCTTGCGGGAAACACAGATACGCAGTATTTT.

The V and J genes are TRBV4-1 and TRBJ1-4, with a possible D match to TRBD1 (5 bases). Germline CDR1 and CDR2: MGHRA and YSYEKL. Trimming removed 1 base at V and 2 bases at J, with 8 bases between. This CDR3 contains 15 residues. Written as DNA, the CDR3 is TGCGCCAGCAGCCAAGCTGCAGGGACTAATGAAAAACTGTTTTTT. Amino acid sequence: CASSQAAGTNEKLFF.

V is TRBV5-1 and J is TRBJ2-7; 9 bases are a match to TRBD1. V shed 2 bases and J 3 bases; nucleotides not matched to a gene: 6. CDR1 is SGHRS and CDR2 is YFSETQ in the germline V gene. The CDR3 loop spans 15 amino acids. Written as DNA, the CDR3 is TGCGCCAGCAGCTTCGGGACAGGGCCATTCTACGAGCAGTACGTC. Translation gives CASSFGTGPFYEQYV.

The genes are TRBV28 and TRBJ2-5, with no clear D. The V end was cut by 1 base, the J end by 1 base, with 10 bases between. The CDR3 contains 15 residues. Germline CDR1 and CDR2: MDHEN and SYDVKM. The CDR3 coding sequence is TGTGCCAGCAGTTTATTGGATCCTAGCCAAGAGACCCAGTACTTC. The encoded protein is CASSLLDPSQETQYF.

This chain uses TRBV7-9 with TRBJ2-2; 7 nucleotides line up with TRBD1. The CDR3 totals 12 residues. The germline V gene encodes CDR1 SEHNR and CDR2 FQNEAQ (reference sequence). J gave up 0 bases and V 11 bases, and 0 bases lay outside the gene matches. The CDR3 protein is CAGTANTGELFF. In DNA, the CDR3 is TGTGCCGGGACAGCGAACACCGGGGAGCTGTTTTTT.

The V and J genes are TRBV6-5 and TRBJ1-6; D gene unclear. CDR3 length equals 14 residues. Germline V gene sequence: CDR1 MNHEY, CDR2 SVGAGI. Trimming pared 2 bases from V and 7 bases from J, leaving 9 bases between. The CDR3: CASSYGDQNSPLHF. The CDR3 DNA reads TGTGCCAGCAGTTACGGAGACCAGAATTCACCCCTCCACTTT.

This clone was counted between two and nine times. The DNA for the CDR3 is TGCGCCAGCAGCCAAGAGGGATGGGGCGGTGAAAAACTGTTTTTT. It encodes CASSQEGWGGEKLFF. The chain carries TRBV4-3 and TRBJ1-4, with a tentative D call TRBD1 (5 bases). V lost 0 bases and J 7 bases, leaving 12 bases between the germline ends. The germline V gene encodes CDR1 LGHNA and CDR2 YSLEER. The CDR3 has 15 amino acids.

The V and J genes are TRBV6-1 and TRBJ2-4; D is unresolved. This CDR3 comprises 14 residues. V lost 6 bases and J lost 0, with 9 bases in between. CDR1 MNHNS and CDR2 SASEGT come from the germline V gene. The CDR3 region is CASRLQLAKNIQYF. The CDR3 nucleotides are TGTGCCAGCAGGTTACAGCTAGCCAAAAACATTCAGTACTTC.

This sequence joins TRBV7-2 and TRBJ2-3; 10 nucleotides agree with TRBD2. The CDR3 has 19 residues. After removal of 5 bases from V and 4 bases from J, the junction contained 18 bases not matched to a gene. CDR1 and CDR2 from the germline V gene are SGHTA and FQGNSA. The CDR3 region is CASSQARLAGAPGPDTQYF. For the CDR3, the DNA is TGTGCCAGCAGCCAGGCGAGGCTAGCGGGGGCCCCTGGCCCAGATACGCAGTATTTT.

The chain has TRBV10-3 and TRBJ1-5, with D possibly matching TRBD1 (5 bases). CDR1 and CDR2 (germline): ENHRY, SYGVKD. V was cut by 2 bases and J by 6 bases, with 8 bases left in between. This CDR3 contains 13 residues. CDR3 bases: TGTGCCATCAGTGAGGGGGCTAGTCAGCCCCAGCATTTT. Its protein is CAISEGASQPQHF.

The chain has TRBV4-3 and TRBJ2-1; weak D call: TRBD2 (6 bases). This CDR3 has 15 amino acids. Trimming took 3 bases from V and 4 from J, leaving 13 bases between them. Germline V lookup: CDR1 LGHNA, CDR2 YSLEER. This chain's CDR3 is CASSHTVEGYNEQFF. In nucleotides, the CDR3 is TGCGCCAGCAGCCACACGGTGGAGGGGTACAATGAGCAGTTCTTC.

This sequence joins TRBV27 and TRBJ2-7, with TRBD1 identical over 8 bases. Germline CDR1 reads MNHEY; CDR2 reads SMNVEV (reference sequence). The length of the CDR3 is 14 residues. V gave up 4 bases and J gave up 6 bases; unmatched junction bases: 8. The CDR3, as DNA: TGTGCCAGCAGTTATCACAGGGGGAAGGTCGAGCAGTACTTC. Its protein is CASSYHRGKVEQYF.

V and J are TRBV10-3 and TRBJ2-2, with D possibly being TRBD1 (6 bases). Germline V gene lookup returns CDR1 ENHRY and CDR2 SYGVKD. V lost 2 bases, J lost 4 bases, and 14 bases lay in between. The CDR3 is made up of 16 amino acids. The CDR3 protein is CAISEAYRAGTGELFF. CDR3 coding DNA: TGTGCCATCAGTGAGGCCTACAGGGCGGGCACCGGGGAGCTGTTTTTT.

This rearrangement joins TRBV7-2 to TRBJ1-5, with TRBD1 matching 8 bases. CDR1 SGHTA and CDR2 FQGNSA come from the germline V gene. V lost 1 base and J lost 0; bases outside the gene matches: 2. The CDR3 length is 16 residues. The DNA of the CDR3 is TGTGCCAGCAGCTTAGGACAGGGGAATAGCAATCAGCCCCAGCATTTT. Translated: CASSLGQGNSNQPQHF. The full variable domain, in which reference TRBV7-2 and TRBJ1-5 provide the parts outside the CDR3, is GAGVSQSPSNKVTEKGKDVELRCDPISGHTALYWYRQSLGQGLEFLIYFQGNSAPDKSGLPSDRFSAERTGGSVSTLTIQRTQQEDSAVYLCASSLGQGNSNQPQHFGDGTRLSIL.

CDR3 sequence reads: CASSVAVGGQETQYF. Here the CDR3 DNA reads TGTGCCAGCAGCGTAGCTGTTGGAGGCCAAGAGACCCAGTACTTC. The chain carries TRBV9 and TRBJ2-5, with a tentative D call TRBD2 (5 bases). V was trimmed by 0 bases and J by 1 base, leaving 10 bases between them. Germline CDR1 reads SGDLS; CDR2 reads YYNGEE. This CDR3 is 15 amino acids long.

The chain links TRBV7-2 to TRBJ1-1; possible D gene TRBD1, 6 bases. The CDR3 is 16 residues long. V dropped 5 bases and J dropped 3 bases, with 19 bases sitting between them. Germline V gene data show CDR1 as SGHTA and CDR2 as FQGNSA. CDR3 loop: CASSLRPPQGYTEAFF. CDR3 nucleotide sequence: TGTGCCAGCAGCCTCAGACCCCCCCAGGGGTACACTGAAGCTTTCTTT.

The J gene is TRBJ2-3, the V gene TRBV29-1; the D is unclear. Trimming stripped 3 bases from V and 2 bases from J, with 9 bases between. Germline CDR1 SQVTM, CDR2 ANQGSEA. CDR3 length: 13 amino acids. Written as DNA, the CDR3 is TGCAGCGTTGACGGCAGGAACACAGATACGCAGTATTTT. This sequence encodes CSVDGRNTDTQYF.

This clone was counted a few times. This chain links TRBV7-6 with TRBJ2-5, with 11 bases fitting TRBD2. Trimming took 5 bases from V and 4 from J; bases not matched to a gene: 9. The CDR3 extends over 16 amino acids. Looked up from germline, CDR1 is SGHVS and CDR2 is FNYEAQ. CDR3: CASSANSGLAGETQYF. CDR3 sequence (DNA): TGTGCCAGCAGCGCAAACTCCGGACTAGCGGGAGAGACCCAGTACTTC.

This clone has a handful of counts. The chain employs TRBV4-2 and TRBJ2-1; 13 nucleotides line up with TRBD2. Unmatched junction bases numbered 9, after V lost 1 base and J lost 9 bases. This CDR3 has 17 residues. Germline CDR1 reads LGHNA; CDR2 reads YNFKEQ. In nucleotides, the CDR3 is TGTGCCAGCAGCCAAGGTCCGATACTAGCGGGAGGGAGTGAGCAGTTCTTC. Translated, it gives CASSQGPILAGGSEQFF.

This chain joins TRBV7-3 and TRBJ2-1; 7 bases align to TRBD2. Trimming cost V 5 bases and J 9 bases; bases outside gene matches: 10. CDR1 and CDR2 from the germline V gene are SGHTA and FQGTGA. The CDR3 has 14 residues. The CDR3 spells CASSLQPGEGEQFF. The DNA for the CDR3 is TGTGCCAGCAGCCTCCAGCCGGGGGAGGGTGAGCAGTTCTTC.

This clone has more than one count but fewer than ten. The sample holds other DNA sequences that translate to the same CDR3. This chain links TRBV5-1 with TRBJ1-2; D might be TRBD1 (6 bases). Germline V gene data show CDR1 as SGHRS and CDR2 as YFSETQ. V dropped 0 bases and J dropped 6 bases, with 9 bases sitting between them. The CDR3 consists of 13 residues. The CDR3, as DNA: TGCGCCAGCAGCTTGGGCAGGGGAGATGGCTACACCTTC. Translating gives CASSLGRGDGYTF.

The rearrangement links TRBV16 to TRBJ2-1; a weak D match, TRBD2 (6 bases). V was cut by 1 base and J by 7 bases, with 11 bases left in between. CDR1 KGHSY and CDR2 FQNENV come from the germline V gene. This CDR3 comprises 14 residues. This CDR3 is CASSQLGGSNEQFF. The CDR3 nucleotides are TGTGCCAGCAGCCAATTGGGGGGTTCAAATGAGCAGTTCTTC.

The chain carries TRBV30 and TRBJ2-3; 9 bases agree with TRBD1. CDR1 is GTSNPN, CDR2 SVGIG, per germline (reference sequence). This CDR3 is built from 15 residues. J gave up 5 bases and V 3 bases, and 9 bases lay outside the gene matches. The DNA for the CDR3 is TGTGCCTGGAGCCCGGGACAGGGATTTAGAGATACGCAGTATTTT. It translates to CAWSPGQGFRDTQYF.

The DNA of the CDR3 is TGTGCCAGCAGTGCCCGCGTTCGGGACTCTAGCACAGATACGCAGTATTTT. It is translated as CASSARVRDSSTDTQYF. V is TRBV6-1 and J is TRBJ2-3; a possible D gene is TRBD2 (6 bases). Germline assignment: CDR1 MNHNS and CDR2 SASEGT. Trimming stripped 4 bases from V and 0 bases from J, with 17 bases between. The length of the CDR3 is 17 residues.